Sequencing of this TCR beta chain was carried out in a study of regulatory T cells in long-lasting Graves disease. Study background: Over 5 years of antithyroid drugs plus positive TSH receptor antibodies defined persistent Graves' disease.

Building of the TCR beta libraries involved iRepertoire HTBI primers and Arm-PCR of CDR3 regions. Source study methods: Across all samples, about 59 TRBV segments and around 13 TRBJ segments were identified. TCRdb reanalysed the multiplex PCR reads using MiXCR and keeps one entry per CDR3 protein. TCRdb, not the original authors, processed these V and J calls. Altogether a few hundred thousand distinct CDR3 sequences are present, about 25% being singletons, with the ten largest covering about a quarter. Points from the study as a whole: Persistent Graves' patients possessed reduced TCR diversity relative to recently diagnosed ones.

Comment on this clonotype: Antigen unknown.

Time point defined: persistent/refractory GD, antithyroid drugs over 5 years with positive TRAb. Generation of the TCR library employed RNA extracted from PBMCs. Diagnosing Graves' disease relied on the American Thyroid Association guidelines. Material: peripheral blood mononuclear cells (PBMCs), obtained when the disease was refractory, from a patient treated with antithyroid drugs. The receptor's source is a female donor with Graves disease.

CDR3 bases: TGTGCCTGGAGAGGACCGGGACAGGATCTCAATGGCTACACCTTC. Translated: CAWRGPGQDLNGYTF. The chain joins TRBV30 to TRBJ1-2; the match to TRBD1 covers 8 bases. The CDR3 sequence is 15 residues long. CDR1 and CDR2 from the germline V gene are GTSNPN and SVGIG (reference sequence). Trimming cost V 3 bases and J 6 bases; bases outside gene matches: 12.